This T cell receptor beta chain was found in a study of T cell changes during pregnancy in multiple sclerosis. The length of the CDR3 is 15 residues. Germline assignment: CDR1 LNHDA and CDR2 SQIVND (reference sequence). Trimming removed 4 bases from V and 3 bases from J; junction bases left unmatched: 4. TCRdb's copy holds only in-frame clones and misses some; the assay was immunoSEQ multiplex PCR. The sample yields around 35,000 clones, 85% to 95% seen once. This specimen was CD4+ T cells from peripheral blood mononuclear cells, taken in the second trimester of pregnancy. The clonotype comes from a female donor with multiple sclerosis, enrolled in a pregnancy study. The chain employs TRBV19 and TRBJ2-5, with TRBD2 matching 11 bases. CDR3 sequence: CASSRLTSGEETQYF. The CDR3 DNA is TGTGCCAGTAGTAGGTTGACTAGCGGGGAAGAGACCCAGTACTTC.